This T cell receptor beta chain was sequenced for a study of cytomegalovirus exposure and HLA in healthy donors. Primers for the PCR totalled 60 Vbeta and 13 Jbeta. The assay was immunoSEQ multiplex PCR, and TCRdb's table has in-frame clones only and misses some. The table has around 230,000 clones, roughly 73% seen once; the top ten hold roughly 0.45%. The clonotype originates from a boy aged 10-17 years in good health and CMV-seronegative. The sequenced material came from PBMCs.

CDR3 bases: TGTGCCAGCAGCCCCCTCGGGAATCAGCCCCAGCATTTT. Translation gives CASSPLGNQPQHF. The rearrangement uses TRBV7-6 and TRBJ1-5; no clear D. The V gene's germline CDR1 is SGHVS and CDR2 FNYEAQ. Trimming cost V 5 bases and J 4 bases, with 9 bases left between them. This CDR3 has 13 amino acids.